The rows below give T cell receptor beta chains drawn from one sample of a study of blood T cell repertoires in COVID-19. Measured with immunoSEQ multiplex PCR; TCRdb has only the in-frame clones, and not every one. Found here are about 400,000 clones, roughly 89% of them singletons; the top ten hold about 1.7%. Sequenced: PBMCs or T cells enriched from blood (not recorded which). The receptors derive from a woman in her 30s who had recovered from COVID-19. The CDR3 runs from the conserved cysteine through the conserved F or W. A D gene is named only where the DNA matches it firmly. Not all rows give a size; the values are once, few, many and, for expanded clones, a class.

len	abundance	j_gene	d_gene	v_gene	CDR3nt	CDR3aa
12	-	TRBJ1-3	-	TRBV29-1	TGCAGCGTTCAGAGAGAGGAACAGGAAGCATATTTT	CSVQREEQEAYF
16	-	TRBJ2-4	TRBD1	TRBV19	TGTGCCAGTAGTCTTCGGGACAGGGTGGACAAAAACATTCAGTACTTC	CASSLRDRVDKNIQYF
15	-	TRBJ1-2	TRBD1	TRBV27	TGTGCCAGCAGCCTTGCACAGGGGTCTAACTATGGCTACACCTTC	CASSLAQGSNYGYTF
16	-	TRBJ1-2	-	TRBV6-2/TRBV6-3	TGTGCCAGCAGTTACATGGCAGGCCGAGCTAACTATGGCTACACCTTC	CASSYMAGRANYGYTF
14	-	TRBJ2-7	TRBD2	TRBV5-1	TGCGCCAGCAGCTTGGGTGGGAGGGCCCTCGAGCAGTACTTC	CASSLGGRALEQYF
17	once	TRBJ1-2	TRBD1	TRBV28	TGTGCCAGCAGTTCCGGGGACAGGGTTCCCTCTAACTATGGCTACACCTTC	CASSSGDRVPSNYGYTF
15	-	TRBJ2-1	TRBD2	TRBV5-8	TGTGCCAGCAGCGGATGGGGTAGACGCGGGAGAAAGCAGTTCTTC	CASSGWGRRGRKQFF
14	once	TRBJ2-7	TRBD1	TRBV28	TGTGCCAGCAGCGCTCCTACAGGGGGCGACGAGCAGTACTTC	CASSAPTGGDEQYF
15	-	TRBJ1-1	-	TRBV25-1	TGTGCCAGCAGTGAAGGGCTGAACATGAACACTGAAGCTTTCTTT	CASSEGLNMNTEAFF
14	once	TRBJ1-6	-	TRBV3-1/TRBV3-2	TGTGCCAGCAGCCAAGGGGGGCGAGGGTCACCCCTCCACTTT	CASSQGGRGSPLHF
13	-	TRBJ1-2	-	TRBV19	TGTGCCAGTAGTAAGGGGCAGGGCGGTGGCTACACCTTC	CASSKGQGGGYTF
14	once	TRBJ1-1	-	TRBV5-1	TGCGCCAGCAGCTTGGACCCGGCACAGTCGAAAGCTTTCTTT	CASSLDPAQSKAFF
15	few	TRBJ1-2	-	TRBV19	TGTGCCAGTAGTATTAGTATAGGAGAGAACTATGGCTACACCTTC	CASSISIGENYGYTF
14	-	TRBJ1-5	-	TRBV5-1	TGCGCCAGCAGCTCGGGAGGTCTCCTGGCGCCCCAGCATTTT	CASSSGGLLAPQHF
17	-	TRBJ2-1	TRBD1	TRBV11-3	TGTGCCAGCAGCTTAAAGCCCAGGGGGCTAGGGGACAATGAGCAGTTCTTC	CASSLKPRGLGDNEQFF
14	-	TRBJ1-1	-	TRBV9	TGTGCCAGCAGTGCGGGATCCTCGAACACTGAAGCTTTCTTT	CASSAGSSNTEAFF
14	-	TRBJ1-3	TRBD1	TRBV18	TGTGCCAGCTCACCCTTTCAGGGGGAAAACACCATATATTTT	CASSPFQGENTIYF
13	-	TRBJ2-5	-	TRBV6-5	TGTGCCAGCAGGGCTAGGGGTGGCGAGACCCAGTACTTC	CASRARGGETQYF
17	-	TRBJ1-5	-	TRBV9	TGTGCCAGCAGCGTAGCAAGGCGGGGAGATAGCAATCAGCCCCAGCATTTT	CASSVARRGDSNQPQHF
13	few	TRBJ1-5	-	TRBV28	TGTGCCAGCAGTCCCCCGAGCAATCAGCCCCAGCATTTT	CASSPPSNQPQHF
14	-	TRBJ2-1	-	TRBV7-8	TGTGCCAGCAGCTTACTGAGTTCCTACAATGAGCAGTTCTTC	CASSLLSSYNEQFF
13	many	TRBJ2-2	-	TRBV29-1	TGCAGCGTTGGGCACCAGAACACCGGGGAGCTGTTTTTT	CSVGHQNTGELFF
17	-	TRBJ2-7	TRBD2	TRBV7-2	TGTGCCAGCAGCTCCCGATCTACCGGGACTATGTTCTACGAGCAGTACTTC	CASSSRSTGTMFYEQYF
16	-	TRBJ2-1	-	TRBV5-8	TGTGCCAGCAGCTTAGCTCGGGATAGCTCCTACAATGAGCAGTTCTTC	CASSLARDSSYNEQFF
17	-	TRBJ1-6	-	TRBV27	TGTGCCAGCAGTCTGAGACAGGCTAACTCCTATAATTCACCCCTCCACTTT	CASSLRQANSYNSPLHF
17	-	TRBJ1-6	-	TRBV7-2	TGTGCCAGCAGCTTAAGTGTCAGGGCCACATATAATTCACCCCTCCACTTT	CASSLSVRATYNSPLHF
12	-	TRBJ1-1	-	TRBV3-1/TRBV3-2	TGTGCCAGCAGCCACGGGTGGACTGAAGCTTTCTTT	CASSHGWTEAFF
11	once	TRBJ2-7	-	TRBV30	TGTGCCTGGAGTGTGAGCCACGAGCAGTACTTC	CAWSVSHEQYF
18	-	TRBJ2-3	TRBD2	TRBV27	TGTGCCAGCAGAGAAAAGGGGACTAGCGGGAGGACGTGGGATACGCAGTATTTT	CASREKGTSGRTWDTQYF
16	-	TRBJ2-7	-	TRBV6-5	TGTGCCAGCAGTTACTCGTTAGGCGGGATCCTGGACGAGCAGTACTTC	CASSYSLGGILDEQYF
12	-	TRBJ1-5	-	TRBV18	TGTGCCAGCTCACCGTCGGATCAGCCCCAGCATTTT	CASSPSDQPQHF
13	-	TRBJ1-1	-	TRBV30	TGTGCCGGGAACAACCTCAGGGGCACTGAAGCTTTCTTT	CAGNNLRGTEAFF
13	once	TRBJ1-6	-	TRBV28	TGTGCCAGCTGCAGGATCGATAATTCACCCCTCCACTTT	CASCRIDNSPLHF
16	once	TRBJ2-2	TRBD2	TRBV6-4	TGTGCCAGCACTAGCGGGAGGGCCCTCGGGACCGGGGAGCTGTTTTTT	CASTSGRALGTGELFF
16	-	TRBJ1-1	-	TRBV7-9	TGTGCCAGCAGCTTAGCTTTGGGACTTTGGAACACTGAAGCTTTCTTT	CASSLALGLWNTEAFF
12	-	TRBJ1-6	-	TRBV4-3	TGCGCCAGCAGCCAAGATCGTTCCCCCCTCCACTTT	CASSQDRSPLHF
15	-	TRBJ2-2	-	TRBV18	TGTGCCAGCTCCCCAAAATACAGGGACATAAGGGAGCTGTTTTTT	CASSPKYRDIRELFF
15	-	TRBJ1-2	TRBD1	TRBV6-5	TGTGCCAGCAGTTCCCGGACAGGGGTTGCCTATGGCTACACCTTC	CASSSRTGVAYGYTF
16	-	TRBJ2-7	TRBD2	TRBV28	TGTGCCAGCAGTTCCCAGCGGGAGGGCCTCATCTACGAGCAGTACTTC	CASSSQREGLIYEQYF
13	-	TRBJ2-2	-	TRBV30	TGTGCCTGGAGTCCCGGGGGAAACGGGGAGCTGTTTTTT	CAWSPGGNGELFF
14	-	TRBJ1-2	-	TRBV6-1	TGTGCCAGCAGTGAAGGCCCCGGGATTCCTATCTACACCTTC	CASSEGPGIPIYTF
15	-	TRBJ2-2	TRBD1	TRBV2	TGTGCCAGCACGGCGGACAGGGGGGTGATGGGGGAGCTGTTTTTT	CASTADRGVMGELFF
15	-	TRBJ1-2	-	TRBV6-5	TGTGCCAGCAGTTATACGGGGTCCTCTAACTATGGCTACACCTTC	CASSYTGSSNYGYTF
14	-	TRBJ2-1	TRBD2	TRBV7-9	TGTGCCAGCAGCCCGGGACTAGTCCAGATCCGGGAGTTCTTC	CASSPGLVQIREFF
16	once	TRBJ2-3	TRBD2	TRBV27	TGTGCCAGCAGTAAACCGGGACTAGCGGGGTTAAATACGCAGTATTTT	CASSKPGLAGLNTQYF
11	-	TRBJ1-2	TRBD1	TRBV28	TGTGCCAGCAGTTCGACAGGGCGCTACACCTTC	CASSSTGRYTF
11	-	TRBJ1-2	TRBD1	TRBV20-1	TGCAGTGCTACAGGGGGGTATGGCTACACCTTC	CSATGGYGYTF
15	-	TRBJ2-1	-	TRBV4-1	TGCGCCAGCAGACCAGAGGACTATAGCAGGCATGAGCAGTTCTTC	CASRPEDYSRHEQFF
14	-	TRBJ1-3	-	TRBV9	TGTGCCAGCGCGACGGGGTTCTCTGGAAACACCATATATTTT	CASATGFSGNTIYF
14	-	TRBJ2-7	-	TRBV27	TGTGCCAGCAGTTTACGGGGTAATCGGTACGAGCAGTACTTC	CASSLRGNRYEQYF
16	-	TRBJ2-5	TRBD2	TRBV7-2	TGTGCCAGCAGCACCCGACTAGCGGAAGTAGGTGAGACCCAGTACTTC	CASSTRLAEVGETQYF
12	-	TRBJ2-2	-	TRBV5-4	TGTGCCAGCAGCTCTCTCGCCGGGGAGCTGTTTTTT	CASSSLAGELFF
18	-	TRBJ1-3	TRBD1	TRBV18	TGTGCCAGCTCCCGTGACAGCATGACAGGGATCTCTGGAAACACCATATATTTT	CASSRDSMTGISGNTIYF
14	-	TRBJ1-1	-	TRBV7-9	TGTGCCAGCAGCTTAGTAGGGGTAAAGGCTGAAGCTTTCTTT	CASSLVGVKAEAFF